Below are 21 T cell receptor beta chains sequenced from a single sample in a study of blood T cell repertoires in COVID-19. Data came from immunoSEQ multiplex PCR; TCRdb stores just in-frame clones and leaves some out. The sample consists of almost 300,000 clones, over 85% of them appearing once. Sequencing was carried out using peripheral blood. These receptors all stem from a woman in her twenties or thirties with COVID-19, enrolled during active disease.

This sequence joins TRBV18 and TRBJ2-1, with a weak D call TRBD1 (5 bases). Germline lookup yields CDR1 KGHSH and CDR2 LQKENI. This CDR3 has 15 residues. The V end was cut by 0 bases, the J end by 3 bases, with 9 bases between. The CDR3 loop reads CASSPPGQGYNEQFF. The CDR3 DNA is TGTGCCAGCTCACCACCGGGTCAGGGCTACAATGAGCAGTTCTTC.

This clone is a singleton in its sample. The rearrangement joins TRBV4-2 to TRBJ2-4; 8 nucleotides agree with TRBD1. Trimming took 2 bases from V and 8 from J; bases not matched to a gene: 5. Germline assignment: CDR1 LGHNA and CDR2 YNFKEQ. This CDR3 has 14 residues. The CDR3 reads CASSQLGQGDIQYF. The DNA of the CDR3 is TGTGCCAGCAGCCAACTCGGACAGGGAGACATTCAGTACTTC.

The chain uses TRBV29-1 and TRBJ2-1; TRBD2 matches at 8 bases. V shed 8 bases and J 0 bases; nucleotides not matched to a gene: 6. Germline values: CDR1 SQVTM, CDR2 ANQGSEA. This CDR3 comprises 14 residues. The CDR3 is CSSRGGVSYNEQFF. CDR3 sequence (DNA): TGCAGCTCCCGGGGGGGCGTCTCCTACAATGAGCAGTTCTTC.

V usage is TRBV2 and J usage is TRBJ1-3; D gene unclear. CDR3 length: 12 residues. CDR1 and CDR2 from the germline V gene are SNHLY and FYNNEI. DNA for the CDR3: TGTGGTAAAGGGCGGGGTCGGGACACCATATATTTT. It codes for CGKGRGRDTIYF.

V and J are TRBV2 and TRBJ2-1; 10 bases are shared with TRBD2. CDR1 is SNHLY and CDR2 is FYNNEI in the germline V gene. The length of the CDR3 is 14 residues. V dropped 7 bases and J dropped 6; count of bases not matched to a gene: 6. The CDR3 spells CASNVAGGPNEQFF. In nucleotides, the CDR3 is TGTGCCAGCAACGTAGCGGGGGGCCCCAATGAGCAGTTCTTC.

The rearrangement links TRBV5-1 to TRBJ1-3; D gene unclear. CDR3 length equals 15 residues. The ends were cut back, 5 bases at V and 0 bases at J, with 12 bases in the middle. Per germline, CDR1 SGHRS and CDR2 YFSETQ. CDR3 nucleotide sequence: TGCGCCAGCAGGCGCGGCACCCACTCTGGAAACACCATATATTTT. Translation gives CASRRGTHSGNTIYF. The variable domain in full, completed from reference TRBV5-1 and TRBJ1-3, reads KAGVTQTPRYLIKTRGQQVTLSCSPISGHRSVSWYQQTPGQGLQFLFEYFSETQRNKGNFPGRFSGRQFSNSRSEMNVSTLELGDSALYLCASRRGTHSGNTIYFGEGSWLTVV.

Here the CDR3 DNA reads TGTGCCAGCAGCTTAGACAGAAGTGGTAATGAAAAACTGTTTTTT. It codes for CASSLDRSGNEKLFF. The rearrangement uses TRBV7-8 and TRBJ1-4; D gene unclear. Germline V gives CDR1 SGHVS, CDR2 FQNEAQ. The CDR3 is 15 amino acids. V was cut by 1 base and J by 4 bases, with 10 bases left in between.

The V and J genes are TRBV29-1 and TRBJ1-1; 9 bases are a match to TRBD1. In germline, CDR1 is SQVTM, CDR2 ANQGSEA. Unmatched junction bases numbered 3, after V lost 6 bases and J lost 1 base. CDR3 length: 13 amino acids. CDR3: CSVMTGGNTEAFF. The CDR3 nucleotides read TGCAGCGTGATGACAGGGGGGAACACTGAAGCTTTCTTT.

CDR3 bases: TGCGCCAGCAGTGAGACTAGCGGGTTATGGGATGAGCAGTTCTTC. Amino acids: CASSETSGLWDEQFF. The rearrangement links TRBV10-1 to TRBJ2-1, with 9 bases matching TRBD2. CDR1 is WNHNN, CDR2 SYGVQD, per germline (reference sequence). This CDR3 comprises 15 residues. The ends lost 2 bases at V and 8 bases at J; junction bases unmatched: 7.

The chain carries TRBV6-1 and TRBJ1-4, with D possibly matching TRBD1 (6 bases). The germline CDR1 and CDR2 sequences are MNHNS and SASEGT. CDR3 length: 17 residues. With 4 bases removed from V and 0 bases from J, the gap between germline ends came to 15 bases. CDR3 protein: CASSAPGGSPTNEKLFF. As DNA, the CDR3 is TGTGCCAGCAGTGCTCCGGGGGGCAGTCCAACTAATGAAAAACTGTTTTTT.

This clone was found once. CDR3 amino acids: CASSSRPGQGSYEQYF. The DNA for the CDR3 is TGTGCCAGCAGCTCCCGACCGGGACAGGGCTCCTACGAGCAGTACTTC. The rearrangement links TRBV13 to TRBJ2-7, with 9 bases matching TRBD1. CDR1 PRHDT and CDR2 FYEKMQ come from the germline V gene (reference sequence). J lost 0 bases, V lost 4 bases, and 7 bases had no gene match. This CDR3 region has 16 residues.

V usage is TRBV5-6 and J usage is TRBJ1-1; D possibly corresponds to TRBD1 (6 bases). With 4 bases removed from V and 5 bases from J, the gap between germline ends came to 15 bases. Germline-derived CDR1 and CDR2 are SGHDT and YYEEEE. The CDR3 is 14 amino acids. This CDR3 reads CASSPWGLGTEAFF. CDR3 nucleotides: TGTGCCAGCAGCCCTTGGGGGCTGGGGACTGAAGCTTTCTTT.

The J gene is TRBJ2-7, the V gene TRBV3-1 (or the pseudogene TRBV3-2); 14 bases align to TRBD2. Germline values: CDR1 LGHDT, CDR2 YNNKEL (reference sequence). Trimming removed 4 bases from V and 5 bases from J; junction bases left unmatched: 19. The CDR3 loop spans 20 amino acids. CDR3 sequence: CASSRVPRLAGGPEGNEQYF. In DNA, the CDR3 is TGTGCCAGCAGCCGAGTCCCACGACTAGCGGGGGGGCCCGAAGGGAACGAGCAGTACTTC.

V is TRBV13 and J is TRBJ2-7, with TRBD1 identical over 7 bases. Germline V gene lookup returns CDR1 PRHDT and CDR2 FYEKMQ (reference sequence). This CDR3 spans 14 amino acids. The junction had 8 bases not matched to a gene; V was cut back by 5 bases and J by 4 bases. CDR3 DNA sequence: TGTGCCAGCAGCGCCCCCCCGGGACAGTACGAGCAGTACTTC. Amino acid sequence: CASSAPPGQYEQYF.

This chain joins TRBV14 and TRBJ1-4; D gene ambiguous. CDR3 length: 15 residues. The germline V gene has CDR1 SGHDN and CDR2 FVKESK. V gave up 4 bases and J gave up 7 bases, with 16 bases separating them. CDR3 nucleotides: TGTGCCAGCAGCCGAGCAGGAGGCGAGGGTGAAAAACTGTTTTTT. Protein sequence: CASSRAGGEGEKLFF. The full variable domain, with the rest looked up from reference TRBV14 and TRBJ1-4, is EAGVTQFPSHSVIEKGQTVTLRCDPISGHDNLYWYRRVMGKEIKFLLHFVKESKQDESGMPNNRFLAERTGGTYSTLKVQPAELEDSGVYFCASSRAGGEGEKLFFGSGTQLSVL.

The V gene is TRBV5-4, the J gene TRBJ1-2; D remains unclear. Germline CDR1 reads SGHNT; CDR2 reads YYREEE (reference sequence). Trimming removed 1 base from V and 8 bases from J, with 9 bases in between. The CDR3 consists of 12 residues. Here the CDR3 DNA reads TGTGCCAGCAGCTTGTCGACGGGGGGCTACACCTTC. It translates to CASSLSTGGYTF. The full variable domain, completed using reference TRBV5-4 and TRBJ1-2, is ETGVTQSPTHLIKTRGQQVTLRCSSQSGHNTVSWYQQALGQGPQFIFQYYREEENGRGNFPPRFSGLQFPNYSSELNVNALELDDSALYLCASSLSTGGYTFGSGTRLTVV.

The CDR3, as DNA: TGTGCCAGCAGTTTGGGACACACTGGAAACACCATATATTTT. It encodes CASSLGHTGNTIYF. The rearrangement uses TRBV6-5 and TRBJ1-3; a weak D match, TRBD1 (6 bases). With 4 bases removed from V and 2 bases from J, the gap between germline ends came to 9 bases. This CDR3 is 14 amino acids long. From germline, CDR1 is MNHEY and CDR2 SVGAGI.

The chain is built from TRBV7-9 and TRBJ2-3; 8 positions agree with TRBD1. The CDR3 contains 15 residues. CDR1 is SEHNR and CDR2 is FQNEAQ in the germline V gene (reference sequence). Losses at the gene ends were 4 bases for V and 5 bases for J; bases not matched to a gene: 8. CDR3 protein: CASSSGQAKIDTQYF. CDR3 in DNA: TGTGCCAGCAGCTCGGGACAGGCAAAGATAGATACGCAGTATTTT.

CDR3 nucleotides: TGCGCCAGCAGCACTAGCGGGGGGAGCCTCGGAGAGACCCAGTACTTC. This sequence encodes CASSTSGGSLGETQYF. V and J are TRBV5-1 and TRBJ2-5; 12 bases are shared with TRBD2. Trimming took 4 bases from V and 4 from J; bases not matched to a gene: 8. Germline lookup yields CDR1 SGHRS and CDR2 YFSETQ. CDR3 length: 16 residues.

This clone has a handful of counts. V is TRBV19 and J is TRBJ1-6; 7 nucleotides match TRBD1. This CDR3 is built from 16 residues. Germline V CDR1 and CDR2: LNHDA, SQIVND (reference sequence). V gave up 4 bases and J gave up 4 bases; unmatched junction bases: 7. Written as DNA, the CDR3 is TGTGCCAGTAGTAGCCCACCGGGACAGTATAATTCACCCCTCCACTTT. It specifies CASSSPPGQYNSPLHF.

This clone is classed as large. The CDR3 loop reads CATSDPNRGTEAFF. CDR3 DNA sequence: TGTGCCACCAGTGATCCCAACAGGGGAACTGAAGCTTTCTTT. This chain connects TRBV24-1 to TRBJ1-1; 7 bases agree with TRBD1. Germline V CDR1 and CDR2: KGHDR, SFDVKD. The CDR3 length is 14 residues. Trimming cost V 3 bases and J 5 bases; bases outside gene matches: 5.